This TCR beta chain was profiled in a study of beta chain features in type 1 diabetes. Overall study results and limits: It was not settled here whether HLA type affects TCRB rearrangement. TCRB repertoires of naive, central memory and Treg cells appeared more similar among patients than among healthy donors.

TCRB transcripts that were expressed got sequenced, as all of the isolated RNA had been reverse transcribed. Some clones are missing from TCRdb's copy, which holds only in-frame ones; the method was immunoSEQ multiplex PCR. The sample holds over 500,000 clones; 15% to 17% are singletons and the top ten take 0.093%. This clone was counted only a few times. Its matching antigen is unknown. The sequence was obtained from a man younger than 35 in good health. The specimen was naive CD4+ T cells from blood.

The CDR3 DNA sequence: TGTGCCAGCAGCCAAGCACAGGGGGATGGCTACACCTTC. This sequence encodes CASSQAQGDGYTF. The rearrangement uses TRBV4-2 and TRBJ1-2; the match to TRBD1 covers 8 bases. The CDR3 covers 13 residues. Germline trimming cut 1 base from V and 6 bases from J; bases unmatched to any gene: 1. Germline V gene lookup returns CDR1 LGHNA and CDR2 YNFKEQ.